The 10 T cell receptor beta chains presented below share a single source sample, sequenced in a study of breast tumors, draining lymph nodes, adjacent tissues. Breast cancer patients provided tissue from their axillary draining lymph nodes. Each CDR3 protein gets one entry after TCRdb re-called the multiplex PCR reads with MiXCR. This table holds roughly 130,000 distinct CDR3 sequences, around 20% found once. Source material: axillary lymph node tissue. The source of these receptors is a female donor with breast cancer. Some clones in this sample may be carry-over from other donors' samples.

Regarding this clonotype: A much larger clonotype is one base distant, so this may be a read error. The CDR3 carries no conserved terminal phenylalanine or tryptophan, so it likely arises from a read error. The rearrangement links TRBV6-2 or TRBV6-3 to TRBJ2-7, with a possible D match to TRBD1 (6 bases). In germline, CDR1 is MNHEY, CDR2 SVGEGT. Trimming left V 4 bases short and J 4 bases short, with 14 bases between. This CDR3 spans 14 amino acids. The CDR3 bases are TGTGCCAGCAGTTCCGGCCGACAGGTTTACGAGCAGTACCTC. It translates to CASSSGRQVYEQYL.

Many counts were recorded for this clonotype. This chain connects TRBV6-1 to TRBJ2-7; D might be TRBD1 or TRBD2, each matching 6 bases. Trimming pared 1 base from V and 9 bases from J, leaving 13 bases between. This CDR3 region has 13 residues. CDR1 is MNHNS and CDR2 is SASEGT in the germline V gene. CDR3 nucleotides: TGTGCCAGCAGTGAAGGTGGGGGGCAACGGCAGTACTTC. As protein: CASSEGGGQRQYF.

The chain carries TRBV3-1 and TRBJ2-3, with 11 bases matching TRBD2. The CDR3 runs 16 residues. In germline, CDR1 is LGHDT, CDR2 YNNKEL (reference sequence). J gave up 2 bases and V 4 bases, and 5 bases lay outside the gene matches. In DNA, the CDR3 is TGTGCCAGCAGCCTCCGGACTAGCGGGTACACAGATACGCAGTATTTT. Amino acid sequence: CASSLRTSGYTDTQYF.

Comments on this clonotype: A single base separates this from a much larger clone, so it may be a read error. The genes are TRBV15 and TRBJ1-5; perhaps TRBD1 as D (6 bases). V lost 1 base to trimming and J lost 6 bases, with 19 bases between them. The germline CDR1 and CDR2 sequences are LNHNV and YYDKDF (reference sequence). This CDR3 region has 17 residues. In DNA form, the CDR3 reads TGTGCCACCAGCAGAGGCGAGGACAGTTCGAACAGTCAGCCCCAGCATTTT. Translated: CATSRGEDSSNSQPQHF.

This clonotype was seen more than once but under ten times. This rearrangement joins TRBV18 to TRBJ2-1, with 9 bases that match TRBD1. The V and J ends lost 6 bases and 5 bases, in that order; junction bases with no gene match: 8. The CDR3 length is 15 residues. Germline CDR1 is KGHSH and CDR2 is LQKENI. The CDR3 reads CASSRRDREDNEQFF. CDR3 nucleotide sequence: TGTGCCAGCTCCCGGAGGGACAGGGAAGACAATGAGCAGTTCTTC.

Ten or more counts support this clonotype. The chain joins TRBV6-1 to TRBJ2-5; D not resolved. The CDR3 is 14 residues long. The V gene's germline CDR1 is MNHNS and CDR2 SASEGT. The germline V and J ends were trimmed by 6 bases and 1 base, with 12 bases remaining between them. The CDR3, as DNA: TGTGCCAGCAGGATGACCGTGTCCCAAGAGACCCAGTACTTC. It yields the protein CASRMTVSQETQYF.

This clonotype was found many times. The V and J genes are TRBV7-9 and TRBJ1-6; TRBD1 aligns across 10 bases. This CDR3 is 16 amino acids long. Looked up from germline, CDR1 is SEHNR and CDR2 is FQNEAQ (reference sequence). The V and J ends lost 5 bases and 9 bases, in that order; junction bases with no gene match: 10. In DNA form, the CDR3 reads TGTGCCAGCAGCAGCGGGAGCGGGACAGGGGTTTCACCCCTCCACTTT. Translating gives CASSSGSGTGVSPLHF.

This clonotype has at least ten counts. The rearrangement uses TRBV20-1 and TRBJ2-1; D is possibly TRBD2 (5 bases). Trimming cost V 3 bases and J 10 bases, with 10 bases left between them. This CDR3 is built from 11 residues. CDR1 DFQATT and CDR2 SNEGSKA come from the germline V gene (reference sequence). The chain's CDR3 is CSARGGEEQFF. The CDR3 DNA is TGCAGTGCTAGGGGTGGGGAGGAGCAGTTCTTC.

This rearrangement joins TRBV12-5 to TRBJ1-3; D might be TRBD1 (6 bases). This CDR3 has 15 residues. CDR1 and CDR2 from the germline V gene are LGHNT and FRNRAP. V was shortened by 6 bases and J by 0 bases, with 12 bases between the two germline ends. The CDR3 DNA reads TGTGCTAGTGGCCGGACAGCGAGCTCTGGAAACACCATATATTTT. Its translation is CASGRTASSGNTIYF.

In this sample, this clonotype turned up many times. This chain links TRBV6-9 with TRBJ2-3, with D maybe TRBD2 (6 bases). The CDR3 runs to 15 residues. V lost 4 bases, J lost 5 bases, and 16 bases lay in between. Germline loops: CDR1 MNHGY, CDR2 SVAAGI. The CDR3 loop reads CASSLWGERLDTQYF. CDR3 in DNA: TGTGCCAGCAGTTTGTGGGGGGAGAGGTTAGATACGCAGTATTTT.